What follows describes a single T cell receptor beta chain. Sequenced by immunoSEQ multiplex PCR; TCRdb stores in-frame clones only, minus some. The sample contains tens of thousands of clones, roughly 84% of which appear only once. The data originate from a study of control samples from healthy donors and cancer patients. The sequenced sample consisted of PBMCs. This sequence originates from a man aged 70-80 years with lung cancer.

CDR3 sequence reads: CASSHRATGELFF. In DNA form, the CDR3 reads TGTGCCAGCAGCCACAGGGCCACCGGGGAGCTGTTTTTT. The genes are TRBV5-4 and TRBJ2-2; TRBD1 is a possible D gene (6 bases). V shed 4 bases and J shed 4 bases, with 8 bases lying between them. In germline, CDR1 is SGHNT, CDR2 YYREEE (reference sequence). This CDR3 is built from 13 residues.